Listed below are T cell receptor beta chains from one sample, sequenced in a study of shared clonotypes between healthy human individuals. Sequencing was performed with immunoSEQ multiplex PCR; in TCRdb, only in-frame clones are kept and a portion is missing. The profile covers about 1.9 million clones, with roughly 95% appearing a single time and over 1.5% taken by the ten largest. Material: naive CD8+ T cells from PBMCs. These receptor sequences come from a man aged 18 to 35 in good health. Some clones in this sample may be carry-over from other donors' samples. The CDR3 runs from the conserved cysteine through the conserved F or W. D genes are given only for firm matches. Clone size is shown for a subset of rows, as once, few, many or a class of expanded clone.

TGTGCCAGCAGTTTATCGAGGGAGCGGGAGGGGGCCGGGGAGCTGTTTTTT	CASSLSREREGAGELFF	TRBV27	TRBJ2-2	.	TRBD2
TGTGCCAGTAGGAGACCTGGGACGGGGAACACTGAAGCTTTCTTT	CASRRPGTGNTEAFF	TRBV19	TRBJ1-1	.	.
TGTGCCAGCAGCTTCCGGGACAGGGAGGTCGACTATGGCTACACCTTC	CASSFRDREVDYGYTF	TRBV7-9	TRBJ1-2	.	TRBD1
TGTGCCAGCAGCTCCACCGGGTCCCCTCGGGCAGATACGCAGTATTTT	CASSSTGSPRADTQYF	TRBV5-5	TRBJ2-3	.	.
TGTGCCACCAGCAGAGAACGTTTTTCGATGGGTGAGCAGTTCTTC	CATSRERFSMGEQFF	TRBV15	TRBJ2-1	.	.
TGTGCCTTAGCAGGATCAGGTTCTCGCGGCTACACCTTC	CALAGSGSRGYTF	TRBV5-6	TRBJ1-2	.	.
TGTGCCAGTAGTATTCGGCCCTTACAAGAGACCCAGTACTTC	CASSIRPLQETQYF	TRBV19	TRBJ2-5	.	.
TGTGCCAGCAGTTTGGAGGGAGGGTCCTACGAGCAGTACTTC	CASSLEGGSYEQYF	TRBV28	TRBJ2-7	.	TRBD2
TGTGCCAGCAGCTACAGCCCCTCCTACAATGAGCAGTTCTTC	CASSYSPSYNEQFF	TRBV6-5	TRBJ2-1	.	.
TGTGCCAGCAGTTTCATGGGGATCGGACAGGGGGATCAGCCCCAGCATTTT	CASSFMGIGQGDQPQHF	TRBV27	TRBJ1-5	.	TRBD1
TGCGCCAGCAGCCAAGGTGACGGATTATCGTACCAAGAGACCCAGTACTTC	CASSQGDGLSYQETQYF	TRBV4-1	TRBJ2-5	.	.
TGCGCCAGCAGTGGACCGATCTCTGGAAACACCATATATTTT	CASSGPISGNTIYF	TRBV10-2	TRBJ1-3	.	.
TGTGCCTGGACCCTTGGGGGGGAAGCTTTCTTT	CAWTLGGEAFF	TRBV30	TRBJ1-1	few	.
TGCGCCAGCAGCGAGGGACTCAGCACAGATACGCAGTATTTT	CASSEGLSTDTQYF	TRBV4-3	TRBJ2-3	.	.
TGCAGCGTTGTGGACAGTTACGAGCAGTACTTC	CSVVDSYEQYF	TRBV29-1	TRBJ2-7	.	.
TGTGCCAGCAGTCCGGGACATAAACCCTTTAGCAATCAGCCCCAGCATTTT	CASSPGHKPFSNQPQHF	TRBV28	TRBJ1-5	.	.
TGTGCCAGCGGTCCTGGAGGCGGATCGTACGAGCAGTACTTC	CASGPGGGSYEQYF	TRBV7-3	TRBJ2-7	.	.
TGCGCCAGCAGCCAAGTTGGGGGGGGACAGGCGTCGGACATTCAGTACTTC	CASSQVGGGQASDIQYF	TRBV4-1	TRBJ2-4	.	.
TGTGCCAGCAGCCCTCGGACAGGGATTACCTACAATGAGCAGTTCTTC	CASSPRTGITYNEQFF	TRBV7-9	TRBJ2-1	.	TRBD1
TGTGCCAGCAATTTAGGGGACAGGGGGGCTGAAGCTTTCTTT	CASNLGDRGAEAFF	TRBV2	TRBJ1-1	.	TRBD1
TGTGCCAGCAGTGAAGGCCTAGTCGAGCAGTACTTC	CASSEGLVEQYF	TRBV2	TRBJ2-7	.	.
TGTGCCAGCAGTTTATGGAGCGGTGGGGCCCTGTTTTTT	CASSLWSGGALFF	TRBV27	TRBJ2-2	.	.